The 18 T cell receptor beta chains given below trace back to one sample, sequenced in a study of T-cell reconstitution after alpha-beta-depleted transplantation in children. Library preparation (for TCRbeta) was performed with unique molecular identifiers. MiXCR, run by TCRdb on the PCR reads, gives a single entry per CDR3 protein. This table holds about 400,000 distinct CDR3 sequences, 10% to 15% found once. Here the sequenced sample was PBMCs, taken from the stem cell graft. All receptors come from a human donor who donated a stem cell graft to a child with Fanconi anemia.

In its sample, this clonotype was seen many times. The V gene is TRBV7-9, the J gene TRBJ1-1, with D tentatively TRBD1 (5 bases). The length of the CDR3 is 13 residues. Germline V gene sequence: CDR1 SEHNR, CDR2 FQNEAQ (reference sequence). V lost 1 base and J lost 6, with 9 bases in between. The chain's CDR3 is CASSLVGAAEAFF. CDR3 bases: TGTGCCAGCAGCTTAGTAGGGGCTGCTGAAGCTTTCTTT.

This clonotype has just a few counts. The chain has TRBV20-1 and TRBJ2-2, with TRBD1 identical over 9 bases. The CDR3 contains 13 residues. V shed 5 bases, J shed 7 bases, and the junction held 5 bases outside the gene matches. Germline loops: CDR1 DFQATT, CDR2 SNEGSKA (reference sequence). In DNA form, the CDR3 reads TGCAGTGCTGGGAGACAGGGGGACGGGGAGCTGTTTTTT. Its protein is CSAGRQGDGELFF.

This clonotype was counted a few times. The chain joins TRBV20-1 to TRBJ2-7; TRBD1 agrees at 9 bases. Germline assignment: CDR1 DFQATT and CDR2 SNEGSKA (reference sequence). The CDR3 covers 15 residues. V gave up 5 bases and J gave up 7 bases; unmatched junction bases: 15. The CDR3 spells CSAHDLGQGSGEQYV. The CDR3 bases are TGCAGTGCTCACGACCTGGGACAGGGATCAGGAGAGCAGTACGTC.

Only a few counts were recorded for this clonotype. The gene calls are TRBV20-1 and TRBJ2-5, with 11 bases lining up with TRBD2. Per germline, CDR1 DFQATT and CDR2 SNEGSKA (reference sequence). Trimming at V came to 0 bases and at J to 5 bases, leaving 5 bases not matched to a gene. The CDR3 has 15 residues. The CDR3 loop reads CSARDLAGGRETQYF. The CDR3 DNA reads TGCAGTGCTAGAGATCTAGCGGGGGGCCGGGAGACCCAGTACTTC.

The rearrangement joins TRBV6-2 or TRBV6-3 to TRBJ2-5; tentatively, D is TRBD2 (6 bases). V was clipped by 8 bases and J by 1 base, with 20 bases between them. Germline-derived CDR1 and CDR2 are MNHEY and SVGEGT. The CDR3 runs to 16 residues. This CDR3 is CASEGASDRSQETQYF. The CDR3 bases are TGTGCCAGCGAGGGAGCTAGCGACAGAAGCCAAGAGACCCAGTACTTC.

This clonotype has more than one count but fewer than ten. V is TRBV7-6 and J is TRBJ2-7; 8 nucleotides line up with TRBD2. V shed 2 bases and J 3 bases; nucleotides not matched to a gene: 6. There are 15 residues in the CDR3. CDR1 SGHVS and CDR2 FNYEAQ come from the germline V gene. CDR3 sequence reads: CASSLSSGGHYEQYF. For the CDR3, the DNA is TGTGCCAGCAGCTTAAGCAGCGGGGGTCACTACGAGCAGTACTTC.

J is TRBJ1-5 and V is TRBV19; 9 bases align to TRBD1. The germline CDR1 and CDR2 sequences are LNHDA and SQIVND (reference sequence). The CDR3 covers 15 residues. The trim removed 5 bases at V and 4 bases at J, leaving 6 bases unmatched. CDR3 in DNA: TGTGCCAGTAGTGTCCGGGACAGGGTTAATCAGCCCCAGCATTTT. As protein: CASSVRDRVNQPQHF.

This clonotype was seen a few times. The chain joins TRBV6-5 to TRBJ1-1, with D uncertain. The germline CDR1 and CDR2 sequences are MNHEY and SVGAGI. With 3 bases removed from V and 5 bases from J, the gap between germline ends came to 19 bases. CDR3 length: 16 amino acids. The chain's CDR3 is CASSYGSAGLGTEAFF. The CDR3 DNA reads as TGTGCCAGCAGTTATGGGTCGGCGGGCTTGGGGACTGAAGCTTTCTTT.

The V call is TRBV11-2, the J call TRBJ2-3; D assignment may be TRBD1 or TRBD2 (6 bases each). The ends were cut back, 2 bases at V and 5 bases at J, with 14 bases in the middle. In germline, CDR1 is SGHAT, CDR2 FQNNGV. The CDR3 is made up of 15 amino acids. CDR3 DNA: TGTGCCAGCAGCTTACCGGGGGCCGGGGGAGATACGCAGTATTTT. This codes for CASSLPGAGGDTQYF.

This chain connects TRBV24-1 to TRBJ2-1; D gene ambiguous. V shed 5 bases and J shed 0 bases, with 10 bases lying between them. CDR1 and CDR2 from the germline V gene are KGHDR and SFDVKD. The CDR3 sequence is 15 residues long. CDR3 in DNA: TGTGCCACCAGTGCGAGAACGAGCTCCTACAATGAGCAGTTCTTC. It translates to CATSARTSSYNEQFF.

This clonotype was counted many times. The rearrangement uses TRBV3-1 and TRBJ1-6; D is unresolved. CDR1 is LGHDT and CDR2 is YNNKEL in the germline V gene (reference sequence). Trimming cost V 4 bases and J 5 bases, with 9 bases left between them. The CDR3 covers 14 residues. CDR3 bases: TGTGCCAGCAGCCTCAGACGGGATAATTCACCCCTCCACTTT. Residues: CASSLRRDNSPLHF.

This clonotype was seen only a few times. The J gene is TRBJ2-7, the V gene TRBV14; TRBD1 matches 9 bases. The ends lost 0 bases at V and 4 bases at J; junction bases unmatched: 4. This CDR3 is built from 15 residues. From germline, CDR1 is SGHDN and CDR2 FVKESK. The CDR3 DNA reads TGTGCCAGCAGCCAAGATCCGGGACAGGGATACGAGCAGTACTTC. Its protein product is CASSQDPGQGYEQYF. Based on the CDR3 plus reference TRBV14 and TRBJ2-7, the full variable domain is EAGVTQFPSHSVIEKGQTVTLRCDPISGHDNLYWYRRVMGKEIKFLLHFVKESKQDESGMPNNRFLAERTGGTYSTLKVQPAELEDSGVYFCASSQDPGQGYEQYFGPGTRLTVT.

Many counts were recorded for this clonotype. This sequence joins TRBV15 and TRBJ2-5, with 9 bases lining up with TRBD1. The V segment lost 5 bases and the J segment 5 bases; nucleotides outside the gene matches: 9. CDR3 length: 15 amino acids. Germline V gene sequence: CDR1 LNHNV, CDR2 YYDKDF (reference sequence). The CDR3, as DNA: TGTGCCACCAGCTTACTTGGGACAGGGATGGAGACCCAGTACTTC. Encoded protein: CATSLLGTGMETQYF.

V usage is TRBV5-5 and J usage is TRBJ2-3, with a weak D call TRBD2 (6 bases). The V end was cut by 2 bases, the J end by 3 bases, with 10 bases between. The V gene's germline CDR1 is SGHKS and CDR2 YYEKEE (reference sequence). This CDR3 has 14 residues. The CDR3 DNA reads as TGTGCCAGCAGCTTTACGGGACTTACAGATACGCAGTATTTT. This encodes CASSFTGLTDTQYF. The full variable domain, rest sourced from reference TRBV5-5 and TRBJ2-3, is DAGVTQSPTHLIKTRGQQVTLRCSPISGHKSVSWYQQVLGQGPQFIFQYYEKEERGRGNFPDRFSARQFPNYSSELNVNALLLGDSALYLCASSFTGLTDTQYFGPGTRLTVL.

This clonotype was seen a handful of times. This chain links TRBV5-1 with TRBJ2-2; TRBD1 aligns across 9 bases. Per germline, CDR1 SGHRS and CDR2 YFSETQ. This CDR3 is built from 12 residues. Germline trimming cut 6 bases from V and 8 bases from J; bases unmatched to any gene: 2. CDR3 loop: CASNRGRGELFF. CDR3 DNA sequence: TGCGCCAGCAACAGGGGGCGTGGGGAGCTGTTTTTT.

The rearrangement uses TRBV28 and TRBJ1-1; D gene ambiguous. The CDR3 is 13 amino acids. The V and J ends lost 1 base and 4 bases respectively, with 7 bases between them. The V gene's germline CDR1 is MDHEN and CDR2 SYDVKM. The chain's CDR3 is CASSLFVGTEAFF. DNA of the CDR3: TGTGCCAGCAGTTTATTTGTTGGCACTGAAGCTTTCTTT.

This clonotype was seen only a few times. The chain recombines TRBV6-1 with TRBJ1-1; 10 bases line up with TRBD1. The CDR3 consists of 16 residues. V was clipped by 6 bases and J by 4 bases; unmatched bases: 11. Germline CDR1 is MNHNS and CDR2 is SASEGT. CDR3 DNA sequence: TGTGCCAGCAGCGACCCGGGACAGGGGAAAGTCACTGAAGCTTTCTTT. Protein: CASSDPGQGKVTEAFF.

This chain links TRBV7-8 with TRBJ2-5; D is unresolved. Germline V lookup: CDR1 SGHVS, CDR2 FQNEAQ. Deletions cut 1 base from V and 2 bases from J, with 17 bases between. CDR3 length: 17 amino acids. The CDR3 loop is CASSLVIAMRSQETQYF. CDR3 DNA sequence: TGTGCCAGCAGCTTAGTGATCGCAATGCGGTCACAAGAGACCCAGTACTTC.